A single sample gave rise to the 28 T cell receptor beta chains below, sequenced in a study of cytomegalovirus exposure and HLA in healthy donors. PCR used 60 Vbeta primers and 13 Jbeta primers. Data came from immunoSEQ multiplex PCR; TCRdb stores just in-frame clones and leaves some out. The sample lists 250,000 to 350,000 clones; 86% were seen once. The specimen sequenced was PBMCs. The receptors stem from a man in his forties in good health and CMV-seropositive.

This rearrangement joins TRBV16 to TRBJ1-4; TRBD1 agrees at 9 bases. CDR1 KGHSY and CDR2 FQNENV come from the germline V gene. The J segment lost 7 bases and the V segment lost 5 bases, leaving 5 bases of the junction unmatched. The CDR3 is 14 amino acids. CDR3 DNA sequence: TGTGCCAGCAGCTGGACAGGGGAGAGTGAAAAACTGTTTTTT. This codes for CASSWTGESEKLFF.

On this clone itself: Other DNA sequences in this specimen translate into the identical CDR3. The chain recombines TRBV6-5 with TRBJ1-1, with D possibly TRBD1 on 6 matching bases. The CDR3 loop spans 14 amino acids. Trimming took off 6 bases at V and 0 bases at J, with 11 bases between the two ends. Germline loops: CDR1 MNHEY, CDR2 SVGAGI. CDR3 bases: TGTGCCAGCAGGAAAGGACAGTTGAACACTGAAGCTTTCTTT. Protein product: CASRKGQLNTEAFF.

The chain couples TRBV20-1 to TRBJ2-7; maybe TRBD1 (6 bases). Trimming took off 6 bases at V and 6 bases at J, with 12 bases between the two ends. The CDR3 covers 11 residues. CDR1 and CDR2 from the germline V gene are DFQATT and SNEGSKA (reference sequence). The CDR3 spells CSAKQGFEQYF. CDR3 DNA: TGCAGTGCGAAACAGGGCTTCGAGCAGTACTTC.

The chain employs TRBV7-9 and TRBJ1-3; maybe TRBD1 (5 bases). Trimming shortened V by 4 bases and J by 4 bases, and 26 bases separated the two germline ends. Germline CDR1 is SEHNR and CDR2 is FQNEAQ (reference sequence). This CDR3 is 19 amino acids long. CDR3 in DNA: TGTGCCAGCAGCTCCCTCGCGCACCAGGACAAAGGCGACGGAAACACCATATATTTT. Translation gives CASSSLAHQDKGDGNTIYF.

The V gene is TRBV29-1, the J gene TRBJ2-1; D might be TRBD1 (5 bases). The V gene lost 7 bases and the J gene lost 7 bases, with 20 bases spanning the gap. Germline V lookup: CDR1 SQVTM, CDR2 ANQGSEA. This CDR3 contains 14 residues. The CDR3 DNA follows: TGCAGCGCACTACGCAGAGACAGCTTTAATGAGCAGTTCTTC. This translates into CSALRRDSFNEQFF.

For this clone: The junction differs from germline at one of its ends, possibly a read error. The chain links TRBV5-1 to TRBJ1-5; D is unresolved. Germline values: CDR1 SGHRS, CDR2 YFSETQ. CDR3 length equals 14 residues. This CDR3 reads CASSSSYSNQPQHF. The DNA of the CDR3 is TGTGCCAGCAGCTCAAGCTATAGCAATCAGCCCCAGCATTTT.

V is TRBV5-1 and J is TRBJ1-6; 7 nucleotides align to TRBD1. Germline V lookup: CDR1 SGHRS, CDR2 YFSETQ. This CDR3 comprises 14 residues. V shed 4 bases, J shed 8 bases, and the junction held 6 bases outside the gene matches. CDR3 sequence: CASSGGTVYSPLHF. The CDR3 nucleotides are TGCGCCAGCAGCGGCGGGACAGTCTATTCACCCCTCCACTTT.

J is TRBJ2-1 and V is TRBV5-4; TRBD2 aligns across 7 bases. The length of the CDR3 is 14 residues. V shed 4 bases, J shed 0 bases, and the junction held 1 base outside the gene matches. Looked up from germline, CDR1 is SGHNT and CDR2 is YYREEE (reference sequence). The CDR3: CASSRGSSYNEQFF. CDR3 DNA sequence: TGTGCCAGCAGCCGCGGGAGCTCCTACAATGAGCAGTTCTTC.

The rearrangement uses TRBV4-1 and TRBJ2-1; the D is unclear. The CDR3 runs to 12 residues. V shed 7 bases and J shed 3 bases, with 7 bases lying between them. Germline values: CDR1 MGHRA, CDR2 YSYEKL. CDR3 sequence: CASTGFYNEQFF. The CDR3 coding sequence is TGCGCCAGCACTGGCTTCTACAATGAGCAGTTCTTC.

The CDR3 DNA is TGTGCCAGCAACAAGGGTGACCCGGGGGTTGGAAACACCATATATTTT. This translates into CASNKGDPGVGNTIYF. This chain uses TRBV7-9 with TRBJ1-3, with TRBD1 as a possible D gene (5 bases). V gave up 7 bases and J gave up 3 bases, with 19 bases separating them. CDR1 SEHNR and CDR2 FQNEAQ come from the germline V gene (reference sequence). The length of the CDR3 is 16 residues.

This chain joins TRBV7-8 and TRBJ1-5; TRBD1 might be the D (5 bases). This CDR3 has 14 residues. The germline V gene has CDR1 SGHVS and CDR2 FQNEAQ. Trimming pared 9 bases from V and 4 bases from J, leaving 16 bases between. CDR3 nucleotides: TGTGCCAGTGGCGGGGACGACCGGAATCAGCCCCAGCATTTT. It codes for CASGGDDRNQPQHF.

The rearrangement links TRBV10-1 to TRBJ1-1, with a tentative D call TRBD1 (5 bases). The CDR3 covers 13 residues. Germline-derived CDR1 and CDR2 are WNHNN and SYGVQD (reference sequence). Trimming removed 4 bases from V and 6 bases from J, with 12 bases in between. This CDR3 reads CASSAGGIPEAFF. The CDR3 DNA is TGCGCCAGCAGTGCTGGGGGGATCCCTGAAGCTTTCTTT.

The chain couples TRBV5-1 to TRBJ2-1; D is unresolved. This CDR3 is built from 15 residues. Germline V gene lookup returns CDR1 SGHRS and CDR2 YFSETQ. Trimming stripped 2 bases from V and 0 bases from J, with 9 bases between. The CDR3 loop reads CASSFTLSSYNEQFF. CDR3 in DNA: TGCGCCAGCAGCTTCACTCTGAGCTCCTACAATGAGCAGTTCTTC.

This clone has more than one count but fewer than ten. The J gene is TRBJ1-2, the V gene TRBV6-1; D gene ambiguous. Trimming took 6 bases from V and 3 from J, leaving 8 bases between them. The CDR3 length is 12 residues. Germline V gives CDR1 MNHNS, CDR2 SASEGT. CDR3 amino acids: CASRQVDYGYTF. DNA for the CDR3: TGTGCCAGCAGGCAGGTCGACTATGGCTACACCTTC.

The V call is TRBV19, the J call TRBJ2-7, with 10 nucleotides matching TRBD1. CDR1 LNHDA and CDR2 SQIVND come from the germline V gene (reference sequence). The CDR3 covers 15 residues. J lost 6 bases, V lost 5 bases, and 10 bases had no gene match. CDR3 coding DNA: TGTGCCAGTAGTGGACCGGGACAGGGGAGATCCGAGCAGTACTTC. It encodes CASSGPGQGRSEQYF.

The V gene is TRBV19, the J gene TRBJ2-7; D possibly corresponds to TRBD1 (6 bases). V was pared by 7 bases and J by 1 base, with 14 bases between. In germline, CDR1 is LNHDA, CDR2 SQIVND (reference sequence). This CDR3 spans 14 amino acids. CDR3 nucleotide sequence: TGTGCCAGTACCCAAAGTGGACAGTCCTACGAGCAGTACTTC. Translating gives CASTQSGQSYEQYF.

This chain uses TRBV14 with TRBJ1-1, with a tentative D call TRBD1 (5 bases). The CDR3 has 14 amino acids. Trimming removed 1 base at V and 0 bases at J, with 6 bases between. Looked up from germline, CDR1 is SGHDN and CDR2 is FVKESK. CDR3: CASSQGQLNTEAFF. The CDR3 DNA follows: TGTGCCAGCAGCCAAGGACAGTTGAACACTGAAGCTTTCTTT. Looking up the rest from reference TRBV14 and TRBJ1-1 gives the full variable domain: EAGVTQFPSHSVIEKGQTVTLRCDPISGHDNLYWYRRVMGKEIKFLLHFVKESKQDESGMPNNRFLAERTGGTYSTLKVQPAELEDSGVYFCASSQGQLNTEAFFGQGTRLTVV.

The chain has TRBV27 and TRBJ1-2, with TRBD1 matching over 10 bases. J gave up 4 bases and V 4 bases, and 0 bases lay outside the gene matches. The CDR3 is 13 residues long. Germline V gene sequence: CDR1 MNHEY, CDR2 SMNVEV (reference sequence). CDR3 amino acids: CASSWTGGYGYTF. CDR3 DNA sequence: TGTGCCAGCAGTTGGACAGGGGGCTATGGCTACACCTTC.

Comments on this clone: Different DNA sequences within this sample yield the same CDR3. The chain has TRBV9 and TRBJ2-3, with 8 bases identical to TRBD1. Trimming cost V 5 bases and J 2 bases; bases outside gene matches: 7. The CDR3 length is 15 residues. Looked up from germline, CDR1 is SGDLS and CDR2 is YYNGEE. The CDR3 DNA sequence: TGTGCCAGCAGACCTACAGGGGGTTACACAGATACGCAGTATTTT. Translated, it gives CASRPTGGYTDTQYF.

This clone has a single count. The chain recombines TRBV7-9 with TRBJ1-2, with D perhaps TRBD1 (6 bases). V was pared by 8 bases and J by 4 bases, with 17 bases between. This CDR3 has 14 residues. Germline-derived CDR1 and CDR2 are SEHNR and FQNEAQ (reference sequence). CDR3 nucleotide sequence: TGTGCCAGCTTCGTAGGACAGCCGATCTATGGCTACACCTTC. It translates to CASFVGQPIYGYTF.

This chain joins TRBV29-1 and TRBJ1-2; D might be TRBD1 (6 bases). The CDR3 has 14 amino acids. The V end was cut by 6 bases, the J end by 5 bases, with 19 bases between. Germline V lookup: CDR1 SQVTM, CDR2 ANQGSEA. DNA for the CDR3: TGCAGCGTCCTACCATGGACAGATTTTTATGGCTACACCTTC. It yields the protein CSVLPWTDFYGYTF.

The chain carries TRBV2 and TRBJ2-7; 13 nucleotides agree with TRBD2. This CDR3 region has 16 residues. Trimming at V came to 1 base and at J to 3 bases, leaving 3 bases not matched to a gene. The germline gives CDR1 SNHLY, CDR2 FYNNEI. The CDR3 protein is CASSEGLAGGGYEQYF. The CDR3 DNA reads as TGTGCCAGCAGTGAAGGACTAGCGGGAGGCGGCTACGAGCAGTACTTC.

The chain couples TRBV7-3 to TRBJ2-7; the match to TRBD2 covers 8 bases. The CDR3 runs 15 residues. Losses at the gene ends were 5 bases for V and 0 bases for J; bases not matched to a gene: 6. From germline, CDR1 is SGHTA and CDR2 FQGTGA. DNA of the CDR3: TGTGCCAGCAGCCAGAACGGGGGGGGCTCCTACGAGCAGTACTTC. This gives the protein CASSQNGGGSYEQYF.

This chain joins TRBV6-1 and TRBJ1-6, with 8 nucleotides matching TRBD1. The CDR3 loop spans 16 amino acids. J lost 7 bases, V lost 1 base, and 6 bases had no gene match. Germline CDR1 MNHNS, CDR2 SASEGT. The CDR3 is CASSEDEDRVNSPLHF. The DNA for the CDR3 is TGTGCCAGCAGTGAAGACGAGGACAGGGTAAATTCACCCCTCCACTTT.

The chain links TRBV29-1 to TRBJ1-4; 7 bases match TRBD1. The CDR3 spans 12 residues. J was trimmed by 5 bases and V by 7 bases; bases with no gene match: 4. In germline, CDR1 is SQVTM, CDR2 ANQGSEA. The CDR3 is CSGGQINEKLFF. The CDR3 DNA sequence: TGCAGCGGGGGACAGATAAATGAAAAACTGTTTTTT. Filled out from reference TRBV29-1 and TRBJ1-4, the complete variable domain reads SAVISQKPSRDICQRGTSLTIQCQVDSQVTMMFWYRQQPGQSLTLIATANQGSEATYESGFVIDKFPISRPNLTFSTLTVSNMSPEDSSIYLCSGGQINEKLFFGSGTQLSVL.

The chain links TRBV15 to TRBJ2-2; 8 bases agree with TRBD1. V was pared by 5 bases and J by 3 bases, with 5 bases of the junction left unmatched. The germline V gene encodes CDR1 LNHNV and CDR2 YYDKDF (reference sequence). The CDR3 runs 15 residues. The CDR3: CATSRGQGHTGELFF. DNA of the CDR3: TGTGCCACCAGCCGAGGACAGGGACACACCGGGGAGCTGTTTTTT.

V is TRBV5-1 and J is TRBJ2-7, with 8 bases fitting TRBD1. The CDR3 totals 15 residues. The V gene end was trimmed by 6 bases and the J gene end by 5 bases; junction bases not matched to a gene: 13. Germline values: CDR1 SGHRS, CDR2 YFSETQ. The CDR3 region is CASTAPDREANEQYF. The CDR3, as DNA: TGCGCCAGCACCGCCCCGGACAGGGAGGCCAACGAGCAGTACTTC.

This chain joins TRBV25-1 and TRBJ2-2, with unresolved D. The CDR3 is 11 residues long. The germline V gene encodes CDR1 MGHDK and CDR2 SYGVNS. The V and J ends lost 7 bases and 2 bases respectively, with 2 bases between them. The DNA of the CDR3 is TGTGCCAGCACTAACACCGGGGAGCTGTTTTTT. Translated, it gives CASTNTGELFF.